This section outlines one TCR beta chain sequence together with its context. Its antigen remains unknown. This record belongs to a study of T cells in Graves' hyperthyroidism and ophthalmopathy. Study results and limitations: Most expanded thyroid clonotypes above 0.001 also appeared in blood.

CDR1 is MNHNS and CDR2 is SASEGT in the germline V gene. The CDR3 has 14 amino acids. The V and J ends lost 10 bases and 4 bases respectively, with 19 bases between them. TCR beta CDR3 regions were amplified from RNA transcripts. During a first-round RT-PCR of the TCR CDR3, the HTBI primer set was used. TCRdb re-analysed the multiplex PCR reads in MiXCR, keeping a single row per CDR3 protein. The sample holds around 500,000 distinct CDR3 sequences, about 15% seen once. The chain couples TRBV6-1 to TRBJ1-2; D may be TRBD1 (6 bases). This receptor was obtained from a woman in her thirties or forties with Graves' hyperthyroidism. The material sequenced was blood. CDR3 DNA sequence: TGTGCCACGAGGGATGGTTGGGACACCTATGGCTACACCTTC. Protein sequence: CATRDGWDTYGYTF.